The clone carrying this T cell receptor beta chain occurred a few times. Its antigen remains unknown. The sample belongs to a study of a mutant IDH1 vaccine in newly diagnosed glioma. As to time point: week 35, safety follow-up. One vaccine dose held 300 ug of mutant IDH1 20-mer peptide and came with topical imiquimod. The patients received vaccinations eight times, in weeks 1, 3, 5, 7, 11, 15, 19 and 23. TCRdb keeps only in-frame clones here, not all; method: immunoSEQ multiplex PCR. Counted here are around 50,000 clones, approximately 80% occurring once; the ten biggest clones make up less than 7.5%. This CDR3 is built from 14 residues. Germline V gene lookup returns CDR1 SNHLY and CDR2 FYNNEI. The junction had 6 bases not matched to a gene; V was cut back by 3 bases and J by 5 bases.

J is TRBJ1-2 and V is TRBV2, with 7 bases matching TRBD1. Here the sequenced sample was PBMCs, taken from a glioma patient whose treatment included an IDH1 peptide vaccine. This TCR was recovered from a man in his forties with glioma. CDR3 region: CASSDAGTEYGYTF. The CDR3 DNA reads TGTGCCAGCAGTGACGCCGGGACAGAGTATGGCTACACCTTC.